Each of the 16 T cell receptor beta chains below was sequenced from the same sample in a study of T cell changes during pregnancy in multiple sclerosis. Generated by immunoSEQ multiplex PCR, the TCRdb table keeps only in-frame clones and is missing some. The sample lists some 80,000 clones, 94% occurring once. The sequences come from peripheral blood, collected in the third trimester of pregnancy. The receptors were sampled from a female donor with multiple sclerosis, enrolled in a pregnancy study.

The V call is TRBV13, the J call TRBJ1-1; 9 nucleotides line up with TRBD1. Losses at the gene ends were 4 bases for V and 4 bases for J; bases not matched to a gene: 4. The germline V gene encodes CDR1 PRHDT and CDR2 FYEKMQ (reference sequence). The CDR3 sequence is 14 residues long. CDR3: CASSSGTGSTEAFF. The DNA for the CDR3 is TGTGCCAGCAGCTCCGGGACAGGGTCCACTGAAGCTTTCTTT.

In its sample, this clone was seen once. The chain has TRBV15 and TRBJ1-2; 9 bases match TRBD1. The germline V gene encodes CDR1 LNHNV and CDR2 YYDKDF (reference sequence). With V trimmed by 0 bases and J by 7 bases, 6 bases remained unmatched. This CDR3 has 15 amino acids. The CDR3 loop reads CATSRDGTGIGGYTF. CDR3 sequence (DNA): TGTGCCACCAGCAGAGACGGGACAGGGATTGGTGGCTACACCTTC.

The chain links TRBV4-1 to TRBJ2-7; possible D gene TRBD2, 7 bases. The V end lost 1 base, the J end lost 0 bases, and 16 bases lay between the germline ends. This CDR3 region has 17 residues. Germline V gene lookup returns CDR1 MGHRA and CDR2 YSYEKL. The CDR3 DNA reads as TGCGCCAGCAGCCAAGGGGGAGGGGGGGGCGGCTCCTACGAGCAGTACTTC. Translating it yields CASSQGGGGGGSYEQYF.

This clone is a singleton in its sample. The chain couples TRBV5-8 to TRBJ1-1; D unclear. V dropped 2 bases and J dropped 0 bases, with 5 bases sitting between them. CDR1 is SGHTS, CDR2 YDEGEE, per germline. The CDR3 covers 13 residues. The CDR3 DNA reads as TGTGCCAGCAGCTTAACTCTGAACACTGAAGCTTTCTTT. This gives the protein CASSLTLNTEAFF.

This chain's CDR3 is CASSLSTGGFGTEAFF. CDR3 sequence (DNA): TGTGCCAGCAGCTTGAGTACAGGGGGCTTTGGAACTGAAGCTTTCTTT. The chain is built from TRBV5-6 and TRBJ1-1, with TRBD1 identical over 9 bases. Germline V gene sequence: CDR1 SGHDT, CDR2 YYEEEE. CDR3 length: 16 amino acids. V was clipped by 1 base and J by 5 bases; unmatched bases: 9. The entire variable domain, with the rest obtained from reference TRBV5-6 and TRBJ1-1, is as follows: DAGVTQSPTHLIKTRGQQVTLRCSPKSGHDTVSWYQQALGQGPQFIFQYYEEEERQRGNFPDRFSGHQFPNYSSELNVNALLLGDSALYLCASSLSTGGFGTEAFFGQGTRLTVV.

V and J are TRBV6-5 and TRBJ1-4, with D hard to call. The CDR3 has 15 residues. Trimming took 0 bases from V and 4 from J, leaving 9 bases between them. Germline V gives CDR1 MNHEY, CDR2 SVGAGI. Here the CDR3 DNA reads TGTGCCAGCAGTTACTCGACTCATGGTAATGAAAAACTGTTTTTT. Residues: CASSYSTHGNEKLFF.

This CDR3 reads CAWSATLSNRGHGGNQPQHF. CDR3 coding DNA: TGTGCCTGGAGTGCAACCCTCAGTAATAGGGGGCACGGGGGCAATCAGCCCCAGCATTTT. V gene TRBV30 combines with J gene TRBJ1-5, with 7 positions matching TRBD1. The trim removed 1 base at V and 2 bases at J, leaving 20 bases unmatched. This CDR3 region has 20 residues. Germline CDR1 is GTSNPN and CDR2 is SVGIG (reference sequence). The variable domain in full, completed from reference TRBV30 and TRBJ1-5, reads SQTIHQWPATLVQPVGSPLSLECTVEGTSNPNLYWYRQAAGRGLQLLFYSVGIGQISSEVPQNLSASRPQDRQFILSSKKLLLSDSGFYLCAWSATLSNRGHGGNQPQHFGDGTRLSIL.

The rearrangement joins TRBV6-5 to TRBJ1-2; D gene uncertain. The CDR3 runs 16 residues. Trimming took 0 bases from V and 6 from J, leaving 17 bases between them. CDR1 and CDR2 from the germline V gene are MNHEY and SVGAGI. CDR3 sequence: CASSYSFAAGTDGYTF. The CDR3, as DNA: TGTGCCAGCAGTTACTCGTTTGCCGCAGGAACGGATGGCTACACCTTC.

The V call is TRBV4-1, the J call TRBJ2-1; TRBD2 agrees at 7 bases. The length of the CDR3 is 16 residues. In germline, CDR1 is MGHRA, CDR2 YSYEKL. J was trimmed by 6 bases and V by 0 bases; bases with no gene match: 8. The CDR3 bases are TGCGCCAGCAGCCAAGATAGCGAGACTAGCTTCAATGAGCAGTTCTTC. Protein: CASSQDSETSFNEQFF.

The chain recombines TRBV27 with TRBJ1-1; a possible D gene is TRBD1 (5 bases). The CDR3 is 13 residues long. Germline-derived CDR1 and CDR2 are MNHEY and SMNVEV (reference sequence). V gave up 7 bases and J gave up 5 bases, with 14 bases separating them. This CDR3 is CASKFGGGTEAFF. The CDR3 DNA sequence: TGTGCCAGCAAGTTCGGCGGGGGAACTGAAGCTTTCTTT.

The rearrangement links TRBV6-5 to TRBJ1-2; 7 positions match TRBD1. CDR3 length: 15 amino acids. Germline V gives CDR1 MNHEY, CDR2 SVGAGI. V lost 5 bases and J lost 3; bases outside the gene matches: 9. The CDR3 region is CASSLTPGQHYGYTF. CDR3 sequence (DNA): TGTGCCAGCAGTCTAACCCCGGGACAGCACTATGGCTACACCTTC.

The V gene is TRBV27, the J gene TRBJ2-5; 7 bases match TRBD1. CDR1 and CDR2 from the germline V gene are MNHEY and SMNVEV (reference sequence). The CDR3 extends over 15 amino acids. V lost 5 bases, J lost 5 bases, and 11 bases stayed unmatched. The chain's CDR3 is CASSPWVGGSETQYF. In DNA form, the CDR3 reads TGTGCCAGCAGTCCTTGGGTAGGGGGCTCGGAGACCCAGTACTTC.

This clone has a single count. The chain has TRBV15 and TRBJ1-5; a possible D gene is TRBD1 (6 bases). The V end lost 1 base, the J end lost 6 bases, and 13 bases lay between the germline ends. CDR3 length: 15 residues. Germline loops: CDR1 LNHNV, CDR2 YYDKDF (reference sequence). The CDR3, as DNA: TGTGCCACCAGCAGAGGAGGGGGTGCCGGTCAGCCCCAGCATTTT. It specifies CATSRGGGAGQPQHF.

This clone was recorded once. The chain couples TRBV7-2 to TRBJ2-7; D is possibly TRBD2 (7 bases). CDR3 length equals 17 residues. Deletions cut 3 bases from V and 0 bases from J, with 18 bases between. The germline V gene has CDR1 SGHTA and CDR2 FQGNSA. CDR3 DNA sequence: TGTGCCAGCAGCTTCTCTAGCGGACAGTGGAGCTCCTACGAGCAGTACTTC. The encoded protein is CASSFSSGQWSSYEQYF.

CDR3 residues: CASSDAAGFSNEQYF. CDR3 DNA: TGTGCCAGCAGTGACGCAGCAGGTTTTTCAAACGAGCAGTACTTC. The genes are TRBV6-6 and TRBJ2-7; D uncertain. Trimming removed 5 bases from V and 5 bases from J, with 19 bases in between. Germline V gene lookup returns CDR1 MNHNY and CDR2 SVGAGI (reference sequence). CDR3 size: 15 residues.

The chain joins TRBV5-1 to TRBJ1-2, with TRBD1 as a possible D gene (5 bases). The germline CDR1 and CDR2 sequences are SGHRS and YFSETQ. V lost 0 bases and J lost 1, with 16 bases in between. The CDR3 runs to 17 residues. CDR3 loop: CASSLASGQGINYGYTF. The CDR3 nucleotides are TGCGCCAGCAGCTTGGCCTCAGGGCAGGGAATTAACTATGGCTACACCTTC. Combining the CDR3 with reference TRBV5-1 and TRBJ1-2 gives the whole variable domain KAGVTQTPRYLIKTRGQQVTLSCSPISGHRSVSWYQQTPGQGLQFLFEYFSETQRNKGNFPGRFSGRQFSNSRSEMNVSTLELGDSALYLCASSLASGQGINYGYTFGSGTRLTVV.